The rows below give T cell receptor beta chains drawn from one sample of a study of blood T cell repertoires in COVID-19. The protocol was immunoSEQ multiplex PCR, while the TCRdb copy is restricted to in-frame clones and leaves out a portion. The repertoire has fewer than 70,000 clones, about four fifths of them found once; the top ten carry 8.5% to 10%. Sequencing was carried out using peripheral blood. Receptor source: a woman aged 80 or over with acute or convalescent COVID-19. Both conserved end residues are part of each CDR3. The order of the fields is clone size, J gene, D gene, V gene, CDR3 protein, CDR3 DNA. The D gene is left open where the match is weak. Expanded clones get a size class; other rows say once, few or many, or leave the size out.

>-|TRBJ2-1|TRBD2|TRBV25-1
CAISTSGGANEQFF
TGTGCCATCTCGACTAGCGGGGGGGCCAATGAGCAGTTCTTC
>-|TRBJ2-1|TRBD1|TRBV6-4
CASSSDRLSEQFF
TGTGCCAGCAGTTCGGACAGGCTCAGTGAGCAGTTCTTC
>-|TRBJ1-5|-|TRBV7-9
CASTPDSGPNQPQHF
TGTGCCAGCACGCCGGACAGCGGCCCCAATCAGCCCCAGCATTTT
>-|TRBJ1-5|-|TRBV19
CASSQPGVQPQHF
TGTGCCAGTAGCCAGCCAGGCGTTCAGCCCCAGCATTTT
>-|TRBJ2-5|TRBD2|TRBV11-2
CASSLRTSGGSETQYF
TGTGCCAGCAGCTTAAGGACTAGCGGGGGATCAGAGACCCAGTACTTC
>-|TRBJ1-4|-|TRBV15
CATSRDFGRGNEKLFF
TGTGCCACCAGCAGAGATTTCGGTAGGGGTAATGAAAAACTGTTTTTT
>-|TRBJ1-1|-|TRBV11-2
CASSLAPQGQAANTEAFF
TGTGCCAGCAGCTTAGCCCCCCAGGGGCAAGCGGCGAACACTGAAGCTTTCTTT
>-|TRBJ1-1|TRBD1|TRBV5-6
CASSNSDRGNTEAFF
TGTGCCAGCAGTAACTCTGACAGGGGGAACACTGAAGCTTTCTTT
>-|TRBJ1-4|-|TRBV7-2
CASSQLGAEKLFF
TGTGCCAGCAGCCAGTTAGGAGCAGAAAAACTGTTTTTT
>-|TRBJ1-1|-|TRBV29-1
CSVVQAVQNTEAFF
TGCAGCGTTGTGCAGGCAGTACAGAACACTGAAGCTTTCTTT
>-|TRBJ1-4|TRBD1|TRBV10-2
CASTDRAEKLFF
TGCGCCAGCACTGACAGGGCTGAAAAACTGTTTTTT
>-|TRBJ1-1|TRBD1|TRBV7-9
CASSMTGDATEAFF
TGTGCCAGCAGCATGACAGGGGATGCCACTGAAGCTTTCTTT
>-|TRBJ1-1|-|TRBV7-9
CASSAGQTHEAFF
TGTGCCAGCAGCGCTGGACAGACTCATGAAGCTTTCTTT
>few|TRBJ2-1|TRBD2|TRBV5-1
CASSPGLDNEQFF
TGCGCCAGCAGCCCGGGACTAGACAATGAGCAGTTCTTC
>-|TRBJ1-2|TRBD1|TRBV25-1
CASSEFGTGVYTF
TGTGCCAGCAGTGAATTCGGGACAGGGGTATACACCTTC
>-|TRBJ2-1|TRBD2|TRBV5-5
CASSSGGLNNEQFF
TGTGCCAGCAGTTCGGGGGGGCTAAACAATGAGCAGTTCTTC
>-|TRBJ2-1|-|TRBV14
CASSQDFGRVVYNEQFF
TGTGCCAGCAGCCAAGATTTCGGCAGGGTTGTTTACAATGAGCAGTTCTTC
>-|TRBJ2-7|-|TRBV2
CASSDTGYEQYF
TGTGCCAGCAGTGATACCGGTTACGAGCAGTACTTC
>-|TRBJ2-5|-|TRBV6-2/TRBV6-3
CASSYFGGQETQYF
TGTGCCAGCAGTTACTTTGGGGGGCAAGAGACCCAGTACTTC
>-|TRBJ1-2|TRBD1|TRBV28
CASSVSQGAYGYTF
TGTGCCAGCAGTGTCTCACAGGGGGCCTATGGCTACACCTTC
>-|TRBJ1-5|-|TRBV5-5
CASSWGPDSALGPQHF
TGTGCCAGCAGCTGGGGACCGGACAGTGCCTTGGGGCCCCAGCATTTT
>-|TRBJ1-6|-|TRBV19
CASSTVGGRRSYPPLHF
TGTGCCAGTAGTACCGTGGGGGGGCGGAGGTCCTACCCGCCCCTCCACTTT
>-|TRBJ1-2|-|TRBV2
CASSPGGGLANYGYTF
TGTGCCAGCAGTCCTGGGGGGGGGTTAGCTAACTATGGCTACACCTTC
>-|TRBJ2-1|-|TRBV25-1
CASRQQGYAYNEQFF
TGTGCCAGCAGACAACAGGGATACGCCTACAATGAGCAGTTCTTC
>-|TRBJ1-2|TRBD1|TRBV27
CASRGQGAIGGYTF
TGTGCCAGCAGGGGACAGGGGGCGATCGGTGGCTACACCTTC
>-|TRBJ2-1|-|TRBV11-2
CASSLDGTPDNEQFF
TGTGCCAGCAGCTTAGACGGGACTCCTGATAATGAGCAGTTCTTC
>-|TRBJ2-1|TRBD2|TRBV7-2
CASSLLAGGFYEQFF
TGTGCCAGCAGCTTACTAGCGGGGGGGTTCTATGAGCAGTTCTTC
>-|TRBJ2-1|-|TRBV19
CASSIGSTGGGYNEQFF
TGTGCCAGTAGTATCGGTTCCACAGGGGGGGGCTACAATGAGCAGTTCTTC
>-|TRBJ2-5|TRBD2|TRBV5-1
CASSLDSGGEETQYF
TGCGCCAGCAGCTTGGATAGCGGGGGGGAGGAGACCCAGTACTTC
>-|TRBJ2-3|TRBD2|TRBV5-1
CASSLEAGIDTQYF
TGCGCCAGCAGCTTGGAAGCGGGAATAGATACGCAGTATTTT
>once|TRBJ1-2|-|TRBV9
CASSVLQDANYGYTF
TGTGCCAGCAGCGTATTACAGGACGCTAACTATGGCTACACCTTC
>-|TRBJ1-2|TRBD1|TRBV6-5
CASRTPDRVDGYTF
TGTGCCAGCAGAACCCCTGACAGGGTTGATGGCTACACCTTC
>-|TRBJ2-6|-|TRBV3-1/TRBV3-2
CASSQRGSGANVLTF
TGTGCCAGCAGCCAAAGGGGGTCTGGGGCCAACGTCCTGACTTTC
>-|TRBJ1-6|-|TRBV5-1
CASSLTGTSSYNSPLHF
TGCGCCAGCAGCTTGACAGGGACAAGCTCCTATAATTCACCCCTCCACTTT
>-|TRBJ1-4|TRBD1|TRBV6-1
CASSELQGAREKLFF
TGTGCCAGCAGTGAACTTCAGGGGGCCAGGGAAAAACTGTTTTTT
>-|TRBJ2-4|TRBD2|TRBV6-6
CASSQSAPGGAKNIQYF
TGTGCCAGCAGTCAATCCGCCCCCGGGGGGGCCAAAAACATTCAGTACTTC
>-|TRBJ1-5|TRBD1|TRBV10-3
CAISEGGQGISNQPQHF
TGTGCCATCAGTGAGGGGGGACAGGGGATTAGCAATCAGCCCCAGCATTTT
>-|TRBJ1-2|-|TRBV5-4
CASSLVANYGYTF
TGTGCCAGCAGCTTGGTAGCTAACTATGGCTACACCTTC
>-|TRBJ2-2|TRBD1|TRBV6-5
CASSIRTGTSGELFF
TGTGCCAGCAGTATCCGGACAGGGACGTCCGGGGAGCTGTTTTTT
>-|TRBJ2-7|-|TRBV5-1
CASRVHLDSQLRDEQYF
TGCGCCAGCAGGGTCCATTTGGACAGTCAGCTTCGGGACGAGCAGTACTTC